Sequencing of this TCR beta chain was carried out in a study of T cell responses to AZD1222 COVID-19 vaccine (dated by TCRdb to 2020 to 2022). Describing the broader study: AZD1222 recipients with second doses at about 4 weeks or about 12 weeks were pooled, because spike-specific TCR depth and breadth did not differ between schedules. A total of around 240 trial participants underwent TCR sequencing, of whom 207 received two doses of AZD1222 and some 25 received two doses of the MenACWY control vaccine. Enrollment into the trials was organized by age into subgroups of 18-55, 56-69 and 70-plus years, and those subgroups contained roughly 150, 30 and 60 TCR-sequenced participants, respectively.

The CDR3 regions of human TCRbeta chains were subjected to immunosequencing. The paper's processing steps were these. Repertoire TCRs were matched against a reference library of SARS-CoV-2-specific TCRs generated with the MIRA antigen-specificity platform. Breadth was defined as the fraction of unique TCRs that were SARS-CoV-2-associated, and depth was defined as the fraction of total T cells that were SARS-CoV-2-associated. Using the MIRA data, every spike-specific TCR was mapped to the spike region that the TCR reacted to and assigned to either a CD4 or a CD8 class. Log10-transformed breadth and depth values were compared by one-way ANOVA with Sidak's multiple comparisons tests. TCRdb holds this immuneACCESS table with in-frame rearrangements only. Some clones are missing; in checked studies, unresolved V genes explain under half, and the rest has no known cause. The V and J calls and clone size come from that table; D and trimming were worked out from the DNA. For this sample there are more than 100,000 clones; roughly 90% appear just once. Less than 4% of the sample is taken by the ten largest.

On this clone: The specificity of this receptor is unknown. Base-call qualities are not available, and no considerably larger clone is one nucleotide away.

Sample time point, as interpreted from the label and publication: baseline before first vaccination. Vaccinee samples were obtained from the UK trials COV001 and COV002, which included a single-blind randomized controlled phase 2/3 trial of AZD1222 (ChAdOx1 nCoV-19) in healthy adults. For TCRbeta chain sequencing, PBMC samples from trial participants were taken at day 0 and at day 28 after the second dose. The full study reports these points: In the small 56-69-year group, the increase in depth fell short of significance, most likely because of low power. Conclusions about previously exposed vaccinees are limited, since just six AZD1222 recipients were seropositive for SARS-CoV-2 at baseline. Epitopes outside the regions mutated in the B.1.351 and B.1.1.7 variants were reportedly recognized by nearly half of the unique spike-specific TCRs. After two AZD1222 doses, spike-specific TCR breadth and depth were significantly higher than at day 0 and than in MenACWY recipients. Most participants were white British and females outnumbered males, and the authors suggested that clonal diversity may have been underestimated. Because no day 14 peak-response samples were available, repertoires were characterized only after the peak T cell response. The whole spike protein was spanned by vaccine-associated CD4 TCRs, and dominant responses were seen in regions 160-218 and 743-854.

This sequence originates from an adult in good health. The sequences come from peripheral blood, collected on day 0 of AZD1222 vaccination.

The nucleotide sequence is given as TGTGCCAGCAGCCCCCAACAGGGTTACGATGAAAAACTGTTTTTT. This codes for CASSPQQGYDEKLFF. The sequence links TRBV3-1 (or the pseudogene TRBV3-2) to TRBJ1-4; TRBD1 is perhaps the D gene, given 6 matching bases. V and J are truncated by 4 bases and 6 bases respectively, leaving an intervening sequence of 15 bases. Looking up the germline V gene (reference sequence) yields CDR1 LGHDT and CDR2 YNNKEL. From its cysteine to its phenylalanine, the CDR3 spans 15 amino acids. Of all the DNA, just the CDR3 is kept, 45 bases in frame from base 1.